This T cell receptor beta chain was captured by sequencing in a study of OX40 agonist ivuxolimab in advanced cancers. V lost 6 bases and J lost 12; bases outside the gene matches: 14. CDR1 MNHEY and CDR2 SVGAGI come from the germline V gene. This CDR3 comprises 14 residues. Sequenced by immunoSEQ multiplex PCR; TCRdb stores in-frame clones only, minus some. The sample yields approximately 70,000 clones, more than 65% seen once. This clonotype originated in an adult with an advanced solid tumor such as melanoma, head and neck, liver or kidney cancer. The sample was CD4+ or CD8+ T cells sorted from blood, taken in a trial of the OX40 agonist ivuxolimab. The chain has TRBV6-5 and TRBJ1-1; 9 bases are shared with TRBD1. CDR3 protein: CASSPGGQGRSTFF. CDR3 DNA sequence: TGTGCCAGCAGCCCAGGGGGACAGGGAAGGTCGACTTTCTTT.